This entry lists 32 T cell receptor beta chains sequenced from one sample in a study of cytomegalovirus exposure and HLA in healthy donors. Both 60 Vbeta primers and 13 Jbeta primers went into the PCR. The table came from immunoSEQ multiplex PCR; TCRdb's copy has only in-frame clones and leaves some out. Of around 33,000 clones detected, 85% to 95% appear once; the ten largest clones hold less than 3%. Sequencing was done on a sample of PBMCs. Receptors originate from a woman under 30 in good health and CMV-seronegative.

The chain couples TRBV5-1 to TRBJ2-6, with 9 nucleotides matching TRBD1. V was clipped by 5 bases and J by 2 bases; unmatched bases: 11. The V gene's germline CDR1 is SGHRS and CDR2 YFSETQ. There are 18 residues in the CDR3. DNA for the CDR3: TGCGCCAGCAGACGGACAGGGGAACGGTTGGCTGGGGCCAACGTCCTGACTTTC. Translation: CASRRTGERLAGANVLTF.

This chain connects TRBV4-1 to TRBJ2-2; TRBD2 matches 12 bases. Germline V lookup: CDR1 MGHRA, CDR2 YSYEKL. The junction had 6 bases not matched to a gene; V was cut back by 5 bases and J by 5 bases. CDR3 length equals 16 residues. CDR3 in amino acids: CASSLTSGRGTGELFF. In nucleotides, the CDR3 is TGCGCCAGCAGCTTGACTAGCGGGAGAGGGACCGGGGAGCTGTTTTTT.

The rearrangement links TRBV28 to TRBJ1-5, with TRBD1 matching 9 bases. This CDR3 has 18 residues. In germline, CDR1 is MDHEN, CDR2 SYDVKM. J was trimmed by 4 bases and V by 4 bases; bases with no gene match: 14. In nucleotides, the CDR3 is TGTGCCAGCAGTTATGAACCCTTTAAGACAGGGGGAAATCAGCCCCAGCATTTT. Its protein is CASSYEPFKTGGNQPQHF.

This chain uses TRBV7-6 with TRBJ2-1, with TRBD2 as a possible D gene (6 bases). V was cut by 1 base and J by 5 bases, with 12 bases left in between. The V gene's germline CDR1 is SGHVS and CDR2 FNYEAQ. This CDR3 is built from 15 residues. CDR3 DNA sequence: TGTGCCAGCAGCTTAGGATGGGGGAGGAACAATGAGCAGTTCTTC. This gives the protein CASSLGWGRNNEQFF.

CDR3 loop: CASRTTGNTEAFF. DNA of the CDR3: TGTGCCAGTAGGACGACAGGGAACACTGAAGCTTTCTTT. The genes are TRBV19 and TRBJ1-1; TRBD1 might be the D (6 bases). The CDR3 has 13 amino acids. The V end lost 6 bases, the J end lost 1 base, and 9 bases lay between the germline ends. Germline V gene lookup returns CDR1 LNHDA and CDR2 SQIVND (reference sequence). The whole variable domain, filled in from reference TRBV19 and TRBJ1-1, reads DGGITQSPKYLFRKEGQNVTLSCEQNLNHDAMYWYRQDPGQGLRLIYYSQIVNDFQKGDIAEGYSVSREKKESFPLTVTSAQKNPTAFYLCASRTTGNTEAFFGQGTRLTVV.

This clone was detected once. The chain employs TRBV28 and TRBJ2-3; 11 bases line up with TRBD1. CDR1 and CDR2 (germline): MDHEN, SYDVKM. The trim removed 7 bases at V and 3 bases at J, leaving 6 bases unmatched. This CDR3 is built from 15 residues. CDR3 in amino acids: CASTMGDRGTDTQYF. In DNA, the CDR3 is TGTGCCAGCACAATGGGGGACAGGGGGACAGATACGCAGTATTTT.

V is TRBV2 and J is TRBJ2-2, with 7 nucleotides matching TRBD1. With V trimmed by 6 bases and J by 0 bases, 1 base remained unmatched. Germline CDR1 and CDR2: SNHLY and FYNNEI. The CDR3 contains 14 residues. The CDR3 DNA reads TGTGCCAGCAGGGACAGGACGAACACCGGGGAGCTGTTTTTT. Translation gives CASRDRTNTGELFF.

The chain has TRBV30 and TRBJ1-1; 12 positions agree with TRBD1. The CDR3 consists of 15 residues. V lost 4 bases and J lost 5; bases outside the gene matches: 8. The germline V gene encodes CDR1 GTSNPN and CDR2 SVGIG (reference sequence). This CDR3 reads CAWNPGQGAETEAFF. Written as DNA, the CDR3 is TGTGCCTGGAACCCGGGACAGGGGGCCGAAACTGAAGCTTTCTTT.

The chain uses TRBV10-2 and TRBJ2-1; 11 nucleotides line up with TRBD2. The germline V gene has CDR1 WSHSY and CDR2 SAAADI. The ends lost 7 bases at V and 7 bases at J; junction bases unmatched: 6. This CDR3 is 14 amino acids long. DNA of the CDR3: TGCGCCAGCAAGGGGACTAGCGGACATAATGAGCAGTTCTTC. Amino acids: CASKGTSGHNEQFF.

This rearrangement joins TRBV5-6 to TRBJ1-2, with 10 bases fitting TRBD1. The CDR3 loop spans 16 amino acids. V lost 3 bases and J lost 10; bases outside the gene matches: 15. The germline V gene has CDR1 SGHDT and CDR2 YYEEEE. As DNA, the CDR3 is TGTGCCAGCAGCTCATTGGACAGGGGGAATCTTCCACACTACACCTTC. This translates into CASSSLDRGNLPHYTF. The full variable domain, in which reference TRBV5-6 and TRBJ1-2 provide the parts outside the CDR3, is DAGVTQSPTHLIKTRGQQVTLRCSPKSGHDTVSWYQQALGQGPQFIFQYYEEEERQRGNFPDRFSGHQFPNYSSELNVNALLLGDSALYLCASSSLDRGNLPHYTFGSGTRLTVV.

Note on this clone: Other DNA sequences in the sample encode the same CDR3. The chain is built from TRBV25-1 and TRBJ1-6, with a possible D match to TRBD1 (5 bases). V lost 4 bases, J lost 0 bases, and 13 bases lay in between. Germline loops: CDR1 MGHDK, CDR2 SYGVNS. The CDR3 runs 17 residues. The CDR3 here is CASSVGEGYSYNSPLHF. In nucleotides, the CDR3 is TGTGCCAGCAGTGTAGGGGAGGGGTACTCCTATAATTCACCCCTCCACTTT.

CDR3 loop: CASSPLFGTGGKYEQYF. The CDR3 DNA follows: TGTGCCAGCTCCCCTCTTTTCGGGACAGGGGGCAAGTACGAGCAGTACTTC. The chain joins TRBV18 to TRBJ2-7; 12 bases are shared with TRBD1. The junction had 13 bases not matched to a gene; V was cut back by 6 bases and J by 4 bases. This CDR3 region has 17 residues. Germline V CDR1 and CDR2: KGHSH, LQKENI.

The genes are TRBV5-1 and TRBJ1-2; D might be TRBD1 (5 bases). CDR3 length equals 14 residues. V was trimmed by 4 bases and J by 3 bases, leaving 13 bases between them. From germline, CDR1 is SGHRS and CDR2 YFSETQ. DNA of the CDR3: TGCGCCAGCAGCCCGATTACAGGAGACTATGGCTACACCTTC. The encoded protein is CASSPITGDYGYTF.

V usage is TRBV29-1 and J usage is TRBJ1-2; D unresolved. V was shortened by 3 bases and J by 0 bases, with 8 bases between the two germline ends. CDR3 length equals 13 residues. CDR1 is SQVTM, CDR2 ANQGSEA, per germline. The chain's CDR3 is CSVEGGTNYGYTF. The CDR3 DNA reads TGCAGCGTTGAGGGCGGGACTAACTATGGCTACACCTTC.

This clone turned up a few times. The chain recombines TRBV7-3 with TRBJ2-1, with 9 bases lining up with TRBD2. CDR3 length: 14 amino acids. The V segment lost 6 bases and the J segment 7 bases; nucleotides outside the gene matches: 7. Germline V gene data show CDR1 as SGHTA and CDR2 as FQGTGA. DNA of the CDR3: TGTGCCAGCAGGTCCATAGCGGGAGAAAATGAGCAGTTCTTC. Its translation: CASRSIAGENEQFF.

The V call is TRBV13, the J call TRBJ1-3; tentative D call: TRBD1 (6 bases). Germline CDR1 reads PRHDT; CDR2 reads FYEKMQ (reference sequence). The ends were cut back, 0 bases at V and 0 bases at J, with 9 bases in the middle. The CDR3 spans 16 residues. The CDR3 region has the DNA TGTGCCAGCAGCTTAGGGGGACACTTCTCTGGAAACACCATATATTTT. Translated: CASSLGGHFSGNTIYF.

The rearrangement uses TRBV29-1 and TRBJ1-4; D gene uncertain. Germline V gives CDR1 SQVTM, CDR2 ANQGSEA. With 4 bases removed from V and 3 bases from J, the gap between germline ends came to 9 bases. This CDR3 region has 13 residues. The CDR3 region has the DNA TGCAGCGTTGGAGGGCGGGCTAATGAAAAACTGTTTTTT. Protein: CSVGGRANEKLFF.

This clone was counted once. The chain recombines TRBV7-2 with TRBJ1-3; D unclear. In germline, CDR1 is SGHTA, CDR2 FQGNSA. The CDR3 has 14 residues. V was clipped by 7 bases and J by 0 bases, with 10 bases between them. The CDR3 region has the DNA TGTGCCAGCATCCCCGTTTACTCTGGAAACACCATATATTTT. Translated, it gives CASIPVYSGNTIYF.

J is TRBJ1-2 and V is TRBV28, with TRBD1 matching over 9 bases. The CDR3 spans 15 residues. With 8 bases clipped from V and 4 bases from J, the junction kept 11 bases outside the gene matches. The germline gives CDR1 MDHEN, CDR2 SYDVKM. This CDR3 reads CASRITGQGIYGYTF. In nucleotides, the CDR3 is TGTGCCAGCCGCATAACGGGACAGGGAATCTATGGCTACACCTTC.

The chain recombines TRBV5-4 with TRBJ2-1, with D hard to call. The CDR3 sequence is 12 residues long. The germline CDR1 and CDR2 sequences are SGHNT and YYREEE (reference sequence). Trimming took 4 bases from V and 6 from J, leaving 8 bases between them. The CDR3 sequence is CASSPHGNEQFF. The CDR3 DNA reads TGTGCCAGCAGCCCTCACGGCAATGAGCAGTTCTTC.

The chain is built from TRBV2 and TRBJ1-1, with 7 bases lining up with TRBD1. The germline V gene encodes CDR1 SNHLY and CDR2 FYNNEI. The length of the CDR3 is 13 residues. V gave up 6 bases and J gave up 6 bases; unmatched junction bases: 7. The CDR3, as DNA: TGTGCCAGCAGCGCAACAGGGGAGTCTGAAGCTTTCTTT. This codes for CASSATGESEAFF. Filled out from reference TRBV2 and TRBJ1-1, the complete variable domain reads EPEVTQTPSHQVTQMGQEVILRCVPISNHLYFYWYRQILGQKVEFLVSFYNNEISEKSEIFDDQFSVERPDGSNFTLKIRSTKLEDSAMYFCASSATGESEAFFGQGTRLTVV.

In DNA form, the CDR3 reads TGTGCCAGCAAGAACAGGGGGAGCTCCTACGAGCAGTACTTC. It translates to CASKNRGSSYEQYF. The rearrangement joins TRBV6-5 to TRBJ2-7, with 8 nucleotides matching TRBD1. The CDR3 runs 14 residues. The trim removed 7 bases at V and 0 bases at J, leaving 5 bases unmatched. Germline lookup yields CDR1 MNHEY and CDR2 SVGAGI.

The J gene is TRBJ1-2, the V gene TRBV7-3; the D gene is possibly TRBD1 (6 bases). Trimming shortened V by 3 bases and J by 5 bases, and 16 bases separated the two germline ends. Germline CDR1 and CDR2: SGHTA and FQGTGA. CDR3 size: 15 residues. CDR3 region: CASSFLPGDTYGYTF. The CDR3 nucleotides are TGTGCCAGCAGCTTCCTCCCAGGGGACACTTATGGCTACACCTTC.

The table lists this clone with a count of one. The chain has TRBV7-2 and TRBJ2-1, with 11 bases fitting TRBD2. Per germline, CDR1 SGHTA and CDR2 FQGNSA. J was trimmed by 6 bases and V by 8 bases; bases with no gene match: 3. The CDR3 sequence is 13 residues long. CDR3 protein: CASRLAGPNEQFF. The CDR3 nucleotides read TGTGCCAGCCGACTAGCGGGACCCAATGAGCAGTTCTTC.

The gene calls are TRBV6-6 and TRBJ2-7; D is uncertain. The CDR3 loop spans 14 amino acids. V lost 7 bases and J 3 bases, leaving 16 bases between the germline ends. Per germline, CDR1 MNHNY and CDR2 SVGAGI (reference sequence). The CDR3 DNA is TGTGCCAGCACCGAACAGCTGACCAGCTACGAGCAGTACTTC. This sequence encodes CASTEQLTSYEQYF.

The J gene is TRBJ2-7, the V gene TRBV20-1, with 9 bases lining up with TRBD2. The length of the CDR3 is 11 residues. Losses at the gene ends were 5 bases for V and 9 bases for J; bases not matched to a gene: 5. Looked up from germline, CDR1 is DFQATT and CDR2 is SNEGSKA (reference sequence). The CDR3 sequence is CSAAGLAGQYF. CDR3 nucleotides: TGCAGTGCTGCGGGACTAGCTGGGCAGTACTTC.

The chain joins TRBV18 to TRBJ2-5; a possible D gene is TRBD2 (5 bases). The CDR3 is made up of 14 amino acids. Trimming pared 3 bases from V and 2 bases from J, leaving 10 bases between. CDR1 is KGHSH and CDR2 is LQKENI in the germline V gene. The CDR3 sequence is CASSPLTTQETQYF. Here the CDR3 DNA reads TGTGCCAGCTCACCCCTGACTACTCAAGAGACCCAGTACTTC.

This clone was seen only once. The chain recombines TRBV7-9 with TRBJ2-5, with TRBD2 as a possible D gene (6 bases). Germline loops: CDR1 SEHNR, CDR2 FQNEAQ (reference sequence). With 6 bases removed from V and 4 bases from J, the gap between germline ends came to 12 bases. This CDR3 has 13 amino acids. CDR3: CASRPGLLETQYF. CDR3 in DNA: TGTGCCAGCAGACCAGGACTATTAGAGACCCAGTACTTC.

The genes are TRBV7-9 and TRBJ1-1, with 8 bases fitting TRBD1. The V gene end was trimmed by 4 bases and the J gene end by 4 bases; junction bases not matched to a gene: 2. Germline loops: CDR1 SEHNR, CDR2 FQNEAQ (reference sequence). The CDR3 runs to 13 residues. CDR3 sequence: CASSSDRGTEAFF. Here the CDR3 DNA reads TGTGCCAGCAGCTCAGACAGGGGCACTGAAGCTTTCTTT.

This chain connects TRBV28 to TRBJ2-5; 7 nucleotides match TRBD2. The CDR3 runs 14 residues. Germline V lookup: CDR1 MDHEN, CDR2 SYDVKM. Trimming cost V 3 bases and J 5 bases; bases outside gene matches: 6. DNA of the CDR3: TGTGCCAGCAGTTTGGGCGGGACTATGGAGACCCAGTACTTC. This encodes CASSLGGTMETQYF.

The V call is TRBV30, the J call TRBJ2-7; 14 nucleotides align to TRBD2. This CDR3 has 14 residues. V shed 1 base and J 5 bases; nucleotides not matched to a gene: 1. Per germline, CDR1 GTSNPN and CDR2 SVGIG (reference sequence). The chain's CDR3 is CAWSEGLAGDEQYF. In DNA, the CDR3 is TGTGCCTGGAGTGAGGGACTAGCGGGAGACGAGCAGTACTTC.

The rearrangement links TRBV28 to TRBJ2-4; D possibly corresponds to TRBD2 (5 bases). V dropped 3 bases and J dropped 7 bases, with 7 bases sitting between them. Per the germline V gene, CDR1 is MDHEN and CDR2 is SYDVKM. CDR3 length: 12 amino acids. CDR3 nucleotide sequence: TGTGCCAGCAGTTTCCCGGGGAACATTCAGTACTTC. It yields the protein CASSFPGNIQYF.